This is a list of T cell receptor beta chains from one sample in a study of cytomegalovirus exposure and HLA in healthy donors. Only in-frame clones appear in the TCRdb table, and some are missing; sequencing was by immunoSEQ multiplex PCR. The table has around 88,000 clones, 60% to 85% seen once. Sequenced sample: PBMCs. All receptors derive from a man aged 50-59 years in good health and CMV-seropositive. The conserved cysteine and the conserved F or W are not part of the CDR3 here. The order of the fields is J gene, V gene, CDR3 protein.

TRBJ1-5,TRBV4-1,ASSQADRVNQPQH
TRBJ2-1,TRBV5-1,ASSFGGAYNEQF
TRBJ1-3,TRBV18,ASSPTGPGDGNTIY
TRBJ2-2,TRBV7-9,ASSLEQVPGELF
TRBJ2-7,TRBV4-1,ASSQTGQGVYEQY
TRBJ1-2,TRBV7-8,ASSLVGWDRGLPGYP
TRBJ1-2,TRBV15,ATSRDLGQGYGYT
TRBJ2-5,TRBV28,ASSSPGQGGETQY
TRBJ2-7,TRBV7-2,ASSTGTEGYKQY
TRBJ1-4,TRBV2,ASSDQMANEKLF
TRBJ2-2,TRBV14,ASSSTRGLRPSGRLNTGELF
TRBJ2-7,TRBV14,ASSRPGTGCEQY
TRBJ2-2,TRBV5-1,ASSLQPGLAGGTGELF
TRBJ2-1,TRBV5-4,ASSLVSGGAYNEQF
TRBJ1-2,TRBV27,ASTTGNRHGYT
TRBJ2-1,TRBV25-1,ASSPHGTGWTGF
TRBJ2-7,TRBV30,AWSVGTGPYEQY
TRBJ2-3,TRBV6-6,ASSYAGTTDTQY
TRBJ1-1,TRBV19,ASSPPGSINTEAF
TRBJ1-5,TRBV28,ASSFRDRETGQPQH
TRBJ2-7,TRBV4-3,ASSQQGDYEQY
TRBJ1-1,TRBV25-1,ASSEPGTGNTEAF
TRBJ1-1,TRBV21-1,ASSKAGATKAF
TRBJ2-2,TRBV19,ASSQEGPGELF